This T cell receptor beta chain was retrieved from a study of blood T cell repertoires in COVID-19. Study background: Sites across the United States, Italy and Spain contributed samples from acute and convalescent COVID-19.

The method was immunoSEQ multiplex PCR; TCRdb's version includes in-frame clones alone and lacks a portion of them. The sample has more than 250,000 clones; around four fifths are singletons. What was sequenced was peripheral blood. This clonotype was obtained from a woman between 50 and 59 years old with acute or convalescent COVID-19.

The CDR3 reads CASRPEGQRETQYF. CDR3 DNA sequence: TGTGCCAGCCGCCCCGAGGGACAAAGGGAGACCCAGTACTTC. The chain is built from TRBV7-2 and TRBJ2-5, with TRBD1 as a possible D gene (6 bases). Trimming cost V 8 bases and J 5 bases, with 18 bases left between them. The V gene's germline CDR1 is SGHTA and CDR2 FQGNSA. There are 14 residues in the CDR3.